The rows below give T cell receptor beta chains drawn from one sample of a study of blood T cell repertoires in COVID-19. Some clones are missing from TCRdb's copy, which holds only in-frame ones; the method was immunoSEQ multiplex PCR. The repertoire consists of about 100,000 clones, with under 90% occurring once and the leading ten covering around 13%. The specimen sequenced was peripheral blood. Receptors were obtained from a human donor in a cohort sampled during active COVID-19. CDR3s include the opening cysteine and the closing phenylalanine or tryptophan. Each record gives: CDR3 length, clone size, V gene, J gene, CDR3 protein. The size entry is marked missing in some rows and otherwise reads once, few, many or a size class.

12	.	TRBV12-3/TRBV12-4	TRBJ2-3	CASSSNTDTQYF
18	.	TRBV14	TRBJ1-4	CASSQDWTGATYFEKLFF
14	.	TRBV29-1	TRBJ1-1	CSVEGTGVNTEAFF
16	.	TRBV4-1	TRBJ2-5	CASSQGGGGPQETQYF
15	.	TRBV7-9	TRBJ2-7	CASSLGAWTAVEQYF
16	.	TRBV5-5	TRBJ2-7	CASSLDLARSSYEQYF
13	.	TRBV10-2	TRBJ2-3	CASSTGLANTQYF
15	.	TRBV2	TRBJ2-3	CASSEGVLGQGTQYF
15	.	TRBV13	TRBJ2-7	CASSTGLAGAHEQYF
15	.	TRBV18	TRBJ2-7	CASSPPLGNNYEQYF
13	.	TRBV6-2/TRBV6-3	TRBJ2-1	CASSYGQAYEQFF
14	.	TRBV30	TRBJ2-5	CAWEPGLAGETQYF
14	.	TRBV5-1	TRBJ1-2	CASSSGTANYGYTF
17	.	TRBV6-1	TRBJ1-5	CASSAAGGGPTNQPQHF
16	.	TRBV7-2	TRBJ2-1	CASSLNSGRVYNEQFF
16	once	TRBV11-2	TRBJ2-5	CASSLAGAGPQETQYF
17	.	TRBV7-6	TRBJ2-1	CASSPHGVTGIYNEQFF
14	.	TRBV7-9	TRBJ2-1	CASSFRGSYNEQFF
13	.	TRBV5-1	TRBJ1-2	CASTVGLGYGYTF
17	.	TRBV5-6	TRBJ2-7	CASETGTSGSGSYEQYF
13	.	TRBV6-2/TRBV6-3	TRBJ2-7	CASSSLNRGEQYF
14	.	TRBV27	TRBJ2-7	CASSSVPGGYEQYF
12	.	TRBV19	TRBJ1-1	CASRQGAKDLSF
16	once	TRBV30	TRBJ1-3	CAWSFYSVGSENTIYF
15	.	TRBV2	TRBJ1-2	CASRIEVGGRYGYTF
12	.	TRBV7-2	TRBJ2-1	CASSLPFNEQFF
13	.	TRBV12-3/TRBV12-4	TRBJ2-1	CASSLALRDEQFF
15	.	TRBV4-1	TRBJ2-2	CASRRGVLGSGELFF
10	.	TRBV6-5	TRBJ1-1	CAIDGAEAFF
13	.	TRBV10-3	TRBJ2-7	CAIRKTGTYEQYF
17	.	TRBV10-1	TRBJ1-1	CASSEYVGGGMNTEAFF
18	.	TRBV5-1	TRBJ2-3	CASSLLAGGRRSTDTQYF
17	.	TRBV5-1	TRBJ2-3	CASSLLAGGHSTDTQYF
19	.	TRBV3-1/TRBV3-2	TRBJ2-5	CASSQTGPGLGAPEETQYF
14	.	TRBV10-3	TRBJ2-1	CAISGTGGRVEQFF
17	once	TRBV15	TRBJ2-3	CATSRDRLEGLPDTQYF
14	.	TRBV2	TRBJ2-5	CASSDDGRQETQYF
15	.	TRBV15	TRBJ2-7	CATSRDVEGTYEQYF
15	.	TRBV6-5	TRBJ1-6	CASRPEQGTNSPLHF
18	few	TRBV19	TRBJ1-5	CASSRRLWGEFVDQPQHF
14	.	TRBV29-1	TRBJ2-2	CSDGRDTNTGELFF
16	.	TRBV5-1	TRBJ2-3	CASSLGNGGAIDTQYF